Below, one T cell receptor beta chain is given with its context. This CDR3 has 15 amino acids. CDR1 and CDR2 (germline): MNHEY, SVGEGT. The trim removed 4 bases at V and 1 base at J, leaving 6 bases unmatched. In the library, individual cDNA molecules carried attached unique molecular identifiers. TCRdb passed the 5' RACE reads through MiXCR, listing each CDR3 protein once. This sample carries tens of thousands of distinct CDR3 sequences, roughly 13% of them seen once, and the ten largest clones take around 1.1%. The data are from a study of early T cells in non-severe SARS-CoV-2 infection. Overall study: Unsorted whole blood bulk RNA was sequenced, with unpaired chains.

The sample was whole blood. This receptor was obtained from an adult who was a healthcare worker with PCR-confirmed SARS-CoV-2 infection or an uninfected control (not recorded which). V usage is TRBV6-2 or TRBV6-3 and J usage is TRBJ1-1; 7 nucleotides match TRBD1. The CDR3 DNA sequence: TGTGCCAGCAGTTTTCACAGGGGCAAGAACACTGAAGCTTTCTTT. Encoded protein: CASSFHRGKNTEAFF.